Following are 27 T cell receptor beta chains from one sample sequenced in a study of blood T cells in healthy people across ages. The use of a sample-barcoded 5' primer and a J-beta primer mix characterized a second PCR of roughly 7 to 11 cycles. Each CDR3 protein gets one entry after TCRdb re-called the 5' RACE reads with MiXCR. Counted here are 920,000 or so distinct CDR3 sequences, 40% to 45% occurring once; the ten biggest clones make up approximately 17%. The sequenced sample was blood. Receptor source: a woman aged 55-70 years in good health.

This clonotype is a singleton in its sample. The chain couples TRBV6-2 or TRBV6-3 to TRBJ2-1; TRBD2 matches at 7 bases. This CDR3 is 15 amino acids long. Looked up from germline, CDR1 is MNHEY and CDR2 is SVGEGT. With V trimmed by 6 bases and J by 6 bases, 11 bases remained unmatched. This CDR3 is CASRTPGLPGNEQFF. The CDR3 DNA sequence: TGTGCCAGCAGAACACCGGGACTACCGGGCAATGAGCAGTTCTTC.

The chain employs TRBV2 and TRBJ2-7, with unresolved D. The germline V and J ends were trimmed by 8 bases and 4 bases, with 15 bases remaining between them. The CDR3 covers 13 residues. CDR1 and CDR2 (germline): SNHLY, FYNNEI. The DNA for the CDR3 is TGTGCCAGCCGGCTAGTTTTTAGGTACGAGCAGTACTTC. It is translated as CASRLVFRYEQYF. The variable domain in full, completed from reference TRBV2 and TRBJ2-7, reads EPEVTQTPSHQVTQMGQEVILRCVPISNHLYFYWYRQILGQKVEFLVSFYNNEISEKSEIFDDQFSVERPDGSNFTLKIRSTKLEDSAMYFCASRLVFRYEQYFGPGTRLTVT.

This clonotype was recorded a few times. The CDR3 loop reads CSVEAPSATDPSSYNEQFF. CDR3 sequence (DNA): TGCAGCGTTGAAGCCCCTAGCGCGACCGATCCGAGCTCCTACAATGAGCAGTTCTTC. The chain combines TRBV29-1 with TRBJ2-1, with D tentatively TRBD2 (6 bases). The CDR3 extends over 19 amino acids. CDR1 and CDR2 from the germline V gene are SQVTM and ANQGSEA. V was pared by 1 base and J by 0 bases, with 22 bases between.

This clonotype came up a few times. The chain has TRBV25-1 and TRBJ2-1; D is tentatively TRBD1 or TRBD2 (6 bases each). The CDR3 extends over 16 amino acids. From germline, CDR1 is MGHDK and CDR2 SYGVNS. Trimming removed 2 bases from V and 4 bases from J, with 15 bases in between. The CDR3 DNA follows: TGTGCCAGCAGTGAACTTCGCGGGACAAGATACAATGAGCAGTTCTTC. It encodes CASSELRGTRYNEQFF.

V gene TRBV2 combines with J gene TRBJ1-5, with D uncertain. This CDR3 spans 13 amino acids. From germline, CDR1 is SNHLY and CDR2 FYNNEI. Trimming pared 6 bases from V and 4 bases from J, leaving 10 bases between. The CDR3 here is CASSELANQPQHF. CDR3 sequence (DNA): TGTGCCAGCAGCGAGTTGGCGAATCAGCCCCAGCATTTT.

The rearrangement joins TRBV7-3 to TRBJ2-3; D not resolved. The CDR3 loop spans 14 amino acids. The V gene's germline CDR1 is SGHTA and CDR2 FQGTGA. Trimming removed 0 bases from V and 5 bases from J, with 9 bases in between. The CDR3 DNA sequence: TGTGCCAGCAGCTTAACCAGCCCGCGAGATACGCAGTATTTT. This translates into CASSLTSPRDTQYF.

The chain uses TRBV9 and TRBJ2-5, with D tentatively TRBD2 (6 bases). The CDR3 contains 16 residues. V was clipped by 3 bases and J by 0 bases, with 15 bases between them. CDR1 and CDR2 (germline): SGDLS, YYNGEE. The CDR3 bases are TGTGCCAGCAGCGGTGGGACTGGCGGCTACCAAGAGACCCAGTACTTC. Protein sequence: CASSGGTGGYQETQYF. Full variable domain (missing parts from reference TRBV9 and TRBJ2-5): DSGVTQTPKHLITATGQRVTLRCSPRSGDLSVYWYQQSLDQGLQFLIQYYNGEERAKGNILERFSAQQFPDLHSELNLSSLELGDSALYFCASSGGTGGYQETQYFGPGTRLLVL.

The V and J genes are TRBV12-3 or TRBV12-4 and TRBJ2-7; possible D gene TRBD2, 5 bases. This CDR3 region has 14 residues. Trimming cost V 6 bases and J 5 bases, with 17 bases left between them. In DNA, the CDR3 is TGTGCCAGCAGCAGCGGAAATACCCCCCACGAGCAGTACTTC. Its protein product is CASSSGNTPHEQYF.

This chain links TRBV5-1 with TRBJ2-7; D remains unclear. The ends were cut back, 1 base at V and 0 bases at J, with 8 bases in the middle. The CDR3 is 14 amino acids. Germline CDR1 SGHRS, CDR2 YFSETQ. The CDR3 here is CASSLYTNSYEQYF. CDR3 in DNA: TGCGCCAGCAGCTTGTATACGAACTCCTACGAGCAGTACTTC.

The chain has TRBV7-2 and TRBJ1-2, with D unclear. The V end lost 1 base, the J end lost 8 bases, and 14 bases lay between the germline ends. Looked up from germline, CDR1 is SGHTA and CDR2 is FQGNSA. The CDR3 consists of 14 residues. CDR3: CASSLGGGSDGYTF. The CDR3 DNA sequence: TGTGCCAGCAGCTTAGGTGGAGGGTCGGACGGCTACACCTTC.

This clonotype was recorded at least ten times. V and J are TRBV4-1 and TRBJ2-7; the D gene could be TRBD1 or TRBD2 (5 bases each). V gave up 0 bases and J gave up 3 bases, with 15 bases separating them. Per germline, CDR1 MGHRA and CDR2 YSYEKL. This CDR3 region has 16 residues. The CDR3 protein is CASSQDRDRSVYEQYF. CDR3 coding DNA: TGCGCCAGCAGCCAAGATCGGGACCGCTCGGTCTACGAGCAGTACTTC.

This CDR3 reads CSVVTSASYEQYF. As DNA, the CDR3 is TGCAGCGTTGTAACCTCAGCTTCCTACGAGCAGTACTTC. This chain links TRBV29-1 with TRBJ2-7; D not certain. Germline CDR1 is SQVTM and CDR2 is ANQGSEA. The CDR3 extends over 13 amino acids. V was trimmed by 4 bases and J by 1 base, leaving 11 bases between them.

The rearrangement uses TRBV10-3 and TRBJ2-7, with TRBD1 identical over 10 bases. This CDR3 contains 16 residues. CDR1 is ENHRY, CDR2 SYGVKD, per germline. With 4 bases clipped from V and 5 bases from J, the junction kept 11 bases outside the gene matches. CDR3 sequence reads: CAISVYSDRGSDEQYF. CDR3 DNA: TGTGCCATCAGTGTTTATTCGGACAGGGGGTCGGACGAGCAGTACTTC.

The rearrangement links TRBV20-1 to TRBJ2-5, with 9 bases lining up with TRBD2. V gave up 1 base and J gave up 11 bases; unmatched junction bases: 11. The CDR3 consists of 14 residues. Germline CDR1 reads DFQATT; CDR2 reads SNEGSKA (reference sequence). In nucleotides, the CDR3 is TGCAGTGCTAGAGCAGGAGCGGGAGGCTGGGAGCAGTACTTC. Amino acid sequence: CSARAGAGGWEQYF.

The CDR3 region has the DNA TGTGCCACCCGCCCGGGACAGATTAATGAAAAACTGTTTTTT. Translated: CATRPGQINEKLFF. The chain couples TRBV6-1 to TRBJ1-4; 7 bases agree with TRBD1. The trim removed 10 bases at V and 4 bases at J, leaving 9 bases unmatched. This CDR3 region has 14 residues. Germline lookup yields CDR1 MNHNS and CDR2 SASEGT.

This chain connects TRBV15 to TRBJ2-7; 9 nucleotides align to TRBD1. Germline V gene sequence: CDR1 LNHNV, CDR2 YYDKDF (reference sequence). The CDR3 is made up of 15 amino acids. Trimming removed 5 bases from V and 1 base from J; junction bases left unmatched: 6. Written as DNA, the CDR3 is TGTGCCACCAGCCTGGGACAGGGAGGGTCCTACGAGCAGTACTTC. Translated, it gives CATSLGQGGSYEQYF.

This clonotype was detected a few times. The chain uses TRBV5-1 and TRBJ1-2; perhaps TRBD1 as D (5 bases). The CDR3 totals 13 residues. The germline V gene has CDR1 SGHRS and CDR2 YFSETQ. V was pared by 4 bases and J by 3 bases, with 10 bases between. CDR3: CASSKDTYYGYTF. The CDR3 DNA follows: TGCGCCAGCAGCAAGGACACCTACTATGGCTACACCTTC.

The chain couples TRBV6-2 or TRBV6-3 to TRBJ2-3; TRBD2 matches at 9 bases. The V and J ends lost 0 bases and 3 bases, in that order; junction bases with no gene match: 13. Germline lookup yields CDR1 MNHEY and CDR2 SVGEGT. The CDR3 length is 19 residues. This CDR3 reads CASSYSSSVAGEATDTQYF. Written as DNA, the CDR3 is TGTGCCAGCAGTTACTCGTCGTCAGTAGCGGGAGAGGCGACAGATACGCAGTATTTT.

Comments on this clonotype: A clone one base away is much larger, so this may be a read error. The CDR3 here is CASSLTQSSYNEQFF. In nucleotides, the CDR3 is TGTGCCAGCAGCTTAACTCAGAGCTCCTACAATGAGCAGTTCTTC. The chain has TRBV7-2 and TRBJ2-1; D is ambiguous. Germline V gene sequence: CDR1 SGHTA, CDR2 FQGNSA. The CDR3 is 15 amino acids. V lost 2 bases, J lost 0 bases, and 8 bases lay in between.

This clonotype was counted between two and nine times. The genes are TRBV10-3 and TRBJ1-2; a possible D gene is TRBD1 (5 bases). Germline V gene lookup returns CDR1 ENHRY and CDR2 SYGVKD. The germline V and J ends were trimmed by 3 bases and 8 bases, with 13 bases remaining between them. The CDR3 is 13 amino acids. The CDR3 sequence: CAISDIPEGGYTF. DNA for the CDR3: TGTGCCATCAGTGACATCCCAGAGGGGGGCTACACCTTC.

This clonotype was seen a few times. This rearrangement joins TRBV27 to TRBJ2-1, with 7 bases that match TRBD1. CDR1 and CDR2 from the germline V gene are MNHEY and SMNVEV (reference sequence). The CDR3 has 14 residues. J was trimmed by 4 bases and V by 4 bases; bases with no gene match: 4. For the CDR3, the DNA is TGTGCCAGCAGTTCCCGGGACAGTTACAATGAGCAGTTCTTC. Protein: CASSSRDSYNEQFF.

The chain is built from TRBV7-9 and TRBJ2-1; no definite D call. With 5 bases removed from V and 13 bases from J, the gap between germline ends came to 21 bases. The CDR3 loop spans 14 amino acids. Germline assignment: CDR1 SEHNR and CDR2 FQNEAQ (reference sequence). For the CDR3, the DNA is TGTGCCAGCAGCCTATTCACAGCACAAGAGACCCAGTTCTTC. As protein: CASSLFTAQETQFF.

This chain connects TRBV5-1 to TRBJ2-7; TRBD2 is a possible D gene (6 bases). The DNA matches TRBJ2-5 better at its end, which makes the J call doubtful. The CDR3 length is 15 residues. Germline V gene data show CDR1 as SGHRS and CDR2 as YFSETQ. The CDR3 nucleotides read TGCGCCAGCAGCCCGGCCGGGGGTCAGGGCGAGACCCAGTACTTC. Protein: CASSPAGGQGETQYF.

The chain links TRBV20-1 to TRBJ2-3, with a weak D call TRBD2 (6 bases). The V end was cut by 6 bases, the J end by 0 bases, with 16 bases between. CDR1 is DFQATT and CDR2 is SNEGSKA in the germline V gene (reference sequence). The CDR3 is 15 residues long. The CDR3: CSAPSSGPSTDTQYF. The DNA of the CDR3 is TGCAGTGCCCCCAGTAGCGGCCCTAGCACAGATACGCAGTATTTT.

This clonotype was seen only a few times. The chain has TRBV5-1 and TRBJ2-6; TRBD1 might be the D (6 bases). The germline V and J ends were trimmed by 4 bases and 0 bases, with 17 bases remaining between them. This CDR3 has 18 residues. CDR1 and CDR2 from the germline V gene are SGHRS and YFSETQ. CDR3 protein: CASSESTRGPSGANVLTF. The CDR3 bases are TGCGCCAGCAGCGAATCCACCAGGGGACCCTCTGGGGCCAACGTCCTGACTTTC.

The V and J genes are TRBV5-1 and TRBJ2-2; 8 bases map to TRBD2. V lost 4 bases, J lost 7 bases, and 15 bases stayed unmatched. CDR3 size: 17 residues. Germline V gives CDR1 SGHRS, CDR2 YFSETQ. CDR3 nucleotide sequence: TGCGCCAGCAGCAGCGGACTAGCTGCTTCGCGTGGCGGGGAGCTGTTTTTT. Translation: CASSSGLAASRGGELFF. Complete variable domain (other parts from reference TRBV5-1 and TRBJ2-2): KAGVTQTPRYLIKTRGQQVTLSCSPISGHRSVSWYQQTPGQGLQFLFEYFSETQRNKGNFPGRFSGRQFSNSRSEMNVSTLELGDSALYLCASSSGLAASRGGELFFGEGSRLTVL.

The rearrangement links TRBV5-1 to TRBJ2-7, with no clear D. The V end was cut by 0 bases, the J end by 3 bases, with 10 bases between. This CDR3 spans 14 amino acids. CDR1 is SGHRS, CDR2 YFSETQ, per germline. The CDR3 here is CASSLAQTNYEQYF. The CDR3 region has the DNA TGCGCCAGCAGCTTGGCCCAGACCAACTACGAGCAGTACTTC. Complete variable domain (other parts from reference TRBV5-1 and TRBJ2-7): KAGVTQTPRYLIKTRGQQVTLSCSPISGHRSVSWYQQTPGQGLQFLFEYFSETQRNKGNFPGRFSGRQFSNSRSEMNVSTLELGDSALYLCASSLAQTNYEQYFGPGTRLTVT.